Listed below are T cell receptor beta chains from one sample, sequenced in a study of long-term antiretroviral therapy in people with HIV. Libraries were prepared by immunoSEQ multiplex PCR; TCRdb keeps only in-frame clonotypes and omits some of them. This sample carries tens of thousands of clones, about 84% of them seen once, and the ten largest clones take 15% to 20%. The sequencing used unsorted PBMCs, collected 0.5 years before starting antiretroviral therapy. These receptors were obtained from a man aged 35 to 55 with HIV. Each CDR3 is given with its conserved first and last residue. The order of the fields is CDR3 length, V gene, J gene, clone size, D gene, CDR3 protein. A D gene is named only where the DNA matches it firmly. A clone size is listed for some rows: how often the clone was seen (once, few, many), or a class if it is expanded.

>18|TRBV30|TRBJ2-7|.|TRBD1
CAWSGSYRGTAKGDEQYF
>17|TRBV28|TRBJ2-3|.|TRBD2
CASSPGTSGTRTDTQYF
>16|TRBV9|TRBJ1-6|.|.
CASSVDRQKHNSPLHF
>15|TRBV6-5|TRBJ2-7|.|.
CASRRDQRTPYEQYF
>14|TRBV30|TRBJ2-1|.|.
CAWGGESSYNEQFF
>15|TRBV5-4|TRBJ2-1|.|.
CASSLEGGPNNEQFF
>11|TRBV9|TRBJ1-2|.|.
CASRSNYGYTF
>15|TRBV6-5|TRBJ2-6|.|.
CASSDSLFGANVLTF
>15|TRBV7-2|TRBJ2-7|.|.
CASSLGSTYSYEQYF
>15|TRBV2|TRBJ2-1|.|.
CASSQGLWVNNEQFF
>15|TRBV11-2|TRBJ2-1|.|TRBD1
CASSLGQGAYNEQFF
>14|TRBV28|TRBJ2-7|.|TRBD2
CASSSTSGGYEQYF
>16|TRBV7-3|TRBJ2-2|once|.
CASSPMGAQNTGELFF
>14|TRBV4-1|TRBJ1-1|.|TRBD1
CASSTQGAGTEAFF
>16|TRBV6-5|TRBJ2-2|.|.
CASSYSYRGGTGELFF
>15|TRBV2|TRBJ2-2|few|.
CASNRAGRITGELFF
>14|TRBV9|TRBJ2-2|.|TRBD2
CASSVGGGTGELFF
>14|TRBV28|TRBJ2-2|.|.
CASSLPASGGELFF
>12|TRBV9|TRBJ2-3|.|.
CASSVGADTQYF
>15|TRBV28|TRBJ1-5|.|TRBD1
CASSFSGGVNQPQHF
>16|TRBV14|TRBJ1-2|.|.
CASSQEPGFPPWGYTF
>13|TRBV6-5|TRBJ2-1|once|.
CASSRTNYNEQFF
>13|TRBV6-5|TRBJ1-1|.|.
CASSYEGNTEAFF
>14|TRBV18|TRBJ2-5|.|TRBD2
CASSPSRGGETQYF
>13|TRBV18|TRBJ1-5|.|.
CASSTGGNQPQHF
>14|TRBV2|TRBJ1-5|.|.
CASTPVHSNQPQHF
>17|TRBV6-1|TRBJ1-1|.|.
CASSEALLAQLNTEAFF
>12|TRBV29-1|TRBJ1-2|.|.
CSVEDRLRGYTF
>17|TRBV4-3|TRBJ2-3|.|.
CASSQVPGRVYTDTQYF
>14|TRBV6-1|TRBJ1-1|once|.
CASSAGRLNTEAFF
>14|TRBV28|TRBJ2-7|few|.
CASSLAGPSYEQYF
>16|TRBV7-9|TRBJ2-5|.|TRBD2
CASSLGTSGGLETQYF
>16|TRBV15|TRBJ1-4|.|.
CATSRVPLGANEKLFF
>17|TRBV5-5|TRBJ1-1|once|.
CASSLYFGGRRNTEAFF
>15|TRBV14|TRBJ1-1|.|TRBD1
CASSLPGTGNTEAFF
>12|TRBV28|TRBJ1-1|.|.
CASRGWGLGAFF
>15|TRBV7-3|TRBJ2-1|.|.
CASSLGGGSYNEQFF
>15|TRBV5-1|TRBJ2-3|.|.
CASSLDPISYDTQYF
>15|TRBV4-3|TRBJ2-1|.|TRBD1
CASSLGRDSYNEQFF
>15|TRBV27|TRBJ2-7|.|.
CASTAVSSRGYEQYF
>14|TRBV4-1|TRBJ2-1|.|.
CASSQEVLANEQFF
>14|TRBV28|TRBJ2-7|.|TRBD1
CASTLGQAGYEQYF
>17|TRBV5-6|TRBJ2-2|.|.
CASSLAGVRKNTGELFF
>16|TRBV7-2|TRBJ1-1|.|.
CASSLVRLNMNTEAFF
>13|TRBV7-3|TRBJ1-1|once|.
CASSHLGGTEAFF
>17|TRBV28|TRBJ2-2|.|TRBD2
CASSPWTSGDHTGELFF
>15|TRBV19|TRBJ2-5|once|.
CASNMGGQLEETQYF
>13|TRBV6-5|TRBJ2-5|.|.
CASRNGGAETQYF
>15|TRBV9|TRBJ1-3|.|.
CASSDHGRNRNTIYF
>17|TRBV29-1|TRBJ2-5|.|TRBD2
CSVAATSGGNPRETQYF
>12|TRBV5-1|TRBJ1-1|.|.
CASSRGESEAFF
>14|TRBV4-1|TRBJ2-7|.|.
CASSQELLAYEQYF
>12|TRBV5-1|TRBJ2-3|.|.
CASSLVGGLWYF
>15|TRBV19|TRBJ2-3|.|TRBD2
CASSIGLAGTDTQYF
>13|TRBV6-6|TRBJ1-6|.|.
CASSYSGRLTLHF
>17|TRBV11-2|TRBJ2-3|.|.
CASSSRGSTPSVDTQYF
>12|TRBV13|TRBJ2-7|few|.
CASSTPLREQYF